The 24 T cell receptor beta chains below were found in one sample sequenced in a study of T cell repertoires in cytomegalovirus infection. For these TCRs, the target antigens are not known. TCRdb re-called the reads with MiXCR, one entry per CDR3 protein. This table has a few hundred thousand distinct CDR3 sequences, about 33% appearing once. Source: cultured PBMCs, taken from culture after CMV antigen stimulation. Source of these receptors: a human donor in good health (CMV status not recorded). Some clones in this sample may be carry-over from other donors' samples.

The rearrangement links TRBV28 to TRBJ1-3; D call uncertain. Germline V gene sequence: CDR1 MDHEN, CDR2 SYDVKM. Trimming pared 2 bases from V and 0 bases from J, leaving 8 bases between. The CDR3 has 15 residues. DNA for the CDR3: TGTGCCAGCAGTTTAGGAGAGAGCTCTGGAAACACCATATATTTT. It is translated as CASSLGESSGNTIYF.

V is TRBV24-1 and J is TRBJ2-1; unclear D gene. Trimming removed 3 bases at V and 5 bases at J, with 13 bases between. There are 15 residues in the CDR3. Looked up from germline, CDR1 is KGHDR and CDR2 is SFDVKD. CDR3 region: CATSDPLRVDNEQFF. Written as DNA, the CDR3 is TGTGCCACCAGTGATCCCTTAAGGGTAGACAATGAGCAGTTCTTC.

The V and J genes are TRBV20-1 and TRBJ1-6; a weak D match, TRBD1 (6 bases). The germline V gene has CDR1 DFQATT and CDR2 SNEGSKA (reference sequence). The CDR3 contains 16 residues. V was trimmed by 0 bases and J by 10 bases, leaving 19 bases between them. The CDR3 reads CSARDRGKGARSPLHF. The CDR3 region has the DNA TGCAGTGCTAGAGATAGGGGGAAAGGGGCGAGGTCACCCCTCCACTTT.

This rearrangement joins TRBV28 to TRBJ1-2; tentatively, D is TRBD1 (5 bases). CDR3 length equals 14 residues. Between the trimmed V and J ends, which lost 5 bases and 3 bases, there was a span of 13 bases. CDR1 is MDHEN and CDR2 is SYDVKM in the germline V gene. The CDR3 coding sequence is TGTGCCAGCAGTCCCGGGGGGGGAGACTATGGCTACACCTTC. This gives the protein CASSPGGGDYGYTF.

V usage is TRBV7-3 and J usage is TRBJ2-2; D perhaps matches TRBD1 (6 bases). Trimming removed 1 base at V and 5 bases at J, with 17 bases between. The germline gives CDR1 SGHTA, CDR2 FQGTGA. This CDR3 contains 17 residues. CDR3 in amino acids: CASSLRTALGETGELFF. The DNA for the CDR3 is TGTGCCAGCAGCTTAAGGACAGCGCTGGGGGAAACCGGGGAGCTGTTTTTT.

The chain links TRBV6-1 to TRBJ2-1; D might be TRBD1 or TRBD2, each matching 5 bases. This CDR3 region has 16 residues. CDR1 and CDR2 from the germline V gene are MNHNS and SASEGT. Deletions cut 5 bases from V and 6 bases from J, with 20 bases between. The CDR3 protein is CASSSPPRRDGNEQFF. CDR3 DNA: TGTGCCAGCAGTTCTCCCCCCCGTCGGGACGGCAATGAGCAGTTCTTC.

This clonotype occurred many times. The chain joins TRBV10-3 to TRBJ2-3; 8 bases align to TRBD1. The CDR3 has 15 amino acids. The germline CDR1 and CDR2 sequences are ENHRY and SYGVKD. Germline trimming cut 10 bases from V and 2 bases from J; bases unmatched to any gene: 11. The CDR3 protein is CATREQGAPTDTQYF. As DNA, the CDR3 is TGTGCCACCAGAGAGCAGGGGGCTCCCACAGATACGCAGTATTTT.

This chain connects TRBV6-8 to TRBJ2-3, with TRBD2 matching 7 bases. The CDR3 covers 16 residues. CDR1 MNHGY and CDR2 SAAAGT come from the germline V gene. The V segment lost 0 bases and the J segment 7 bases; nucleotides outside the gene matches: 10. The CDR3 sequence is CASSYSRAGAVNTQYF. The CDR3 coding sequence is TGTGCCAGCAGTTACTCGAGGGCGGGAGCGGTAAATACGCAGTATTTT.

The J gene is TRBJ2-1, the V gene TRBV6-2 or TRBV6-3, with 7 bases aligning to TRBD2. The CDR3 has 15 amino acids. The germline gives CDR1 MNHEY, CDR2 SVGEGT. V trimming: 7 bases; J trimming: 6 bases; junction bases outside the gene matches: 12. The CDR3 nucleotides are TGTGCCAGCAAGGTGTGGGGAGGGCCCTCCAATGAGCAGTTCTTC. Translated: CASKVWGGPSNEQFF.

This clonotype was recorded only once. V and J are TRBV6-6 and TRBJ2-3; the match to TRBD2 covers 9 bases. Germline lookup yields CDR1 MNHNY and CDR2 SVGAGI (reference sequence). This CDR3 region has 17 residues. After removal of 5 bases from V and 4 bases from J, the junction contained 13 bases not matched to a gene. DNA for the CDR3: TGTGCCAGCAGTCTTACTCTCGCGGGAGGGCAGGCAGATACGCAGTATTTT. Encoded protein: CASSLTLAGGQADTQYF.

This clonotype was picked up many times. This chain connects TRBV4-1 to TRBJ1-4; D possibly corresponds to TRBD1 (5 bases). V lost 6 bases and J lost 7, with 21 bases in between. CDR1 and CDR2 (germline): MGHRA, YSYEKL. This CDR3 contains 16 residues. DNA for the CDR3: TGCGCCAGCAGGTGGTCAAGGGACTTTGGTTCTGAAAAACTGTTTTTT. The encoded protein is CASRWSRDFGSEKLFF.

The chain has TRBV6-2 or TRBV6-3 and TRBJ2-1, with a weak D call TRBD2 (6 bases). The CDR3 has 12 residues. Trimming removed 2 bases from V and 12 bases from J, with 11 bases in between. Germline values: CDR1 MNHEY, CDR2 SVGEGT. CDR3 DNA sequence: TGTGCCAGCAGTTACGGGCGGGAAGGGCAGTTCTTC. This codes for CASSYGREGQFF.

The rearrangement joins TRBV28 to TRBJ1-2, with TRBD1 matching 7 bases. Looked up from germline, CDR1 is MDHEN and CDR2 is SYDVKM. J gave up 8 bases and V 5 bases, and 5 bases lay outside the gene matches. The CDR3 consists of 12 residues. The CDR3 loop reads CASSQGVRGYTF. CDR3 nucleotides: TGTGCCAGCAGTCAGGGGGTTAGAGGCTACACCTTC.

This clonotype turned up a few times. V usage is TRBV7-2 and J usage is TRBJ2-5, with 7 bases matching TRBD1. Germline-derived CDR1 and CDR2 are SGHTA and FQGNSA. This CDR3 comprises 14 residues. With 7 bases clipped from V and 3 bases from J, the junction kept 8 bases outside the gene matches. The CDR3 reads CASTPIGTEETQYF. CDR3 in DNA: TGTGCCAGCACACCGATAGGGACAGAAGAGACCCAGTACTTC.

The genes are TRBV4-1 and TRBJ1-5; D perhaps matches TRBD1 (6 bases). The CDR3 runs to 15 residues. Germline assignment: CDR1 MGHRA and CDR2 YSYEKL. V was pared by 1 base and J by 4 bases, with 11 bases between. The CDR3 coding sequence is TGCGCCAGCAGCCAAGGACAGGAGATGAATCAGCCCCAGCATTTT. Its protein product is CASSQGQEMNQPQHF.

This clonotype was seen at least ten times. This sequence joins TRBV7-3 and TRBJ2-6; D unresolved. In germline, CDR1 is SGHTA, CDR2 FQGTGA. This CDR3 spans 20 amino acids. V lost 5 bases, J lost 0 bases, and 23 bases lay in between. Here the CDR3 DNA reads TGTGCCAGCAGCCCCAACCCCCCAGGCCCCGTCGACTCTGGGGCCAACGTCCTGACTTTC. Translated, it gives CASSPNPPGPVDSGANVLTF.

V gene TRBV4-2 combines with J gene TRBJ2-2; 13 bases line up with TRBD2. This CDR3 has 16 amino acids. V lost 4 bases, J lost 7 bases, and 6 bases stayed unmatched. Germline values: CDR1 LGHNA, CDR2 YNFKEQ. The CDR3 reads CASSLGLAGAYGELFF. The CDR3 nucleotides are TGTGCCAGCAGCCTTGGACTAGCGGGAGCATACGGGGAGCTGTTTTTT.

The chain uses TRBV6-2 or TRBV6-3 and TRBJ2-2, with D hard to call. CDR3 length equals 13 residues. CDR1 is MNHEY, CDR2 SVGEGT, per germline. V shed 6 bases and J shed 9 bases, with 14 bases lying between them. The CDR3 region has the DNA TGTGCCAGCAGGCGAAGAGATTTAAGGGAGCTGTTTTTT. It encodes CASRRRDLRELFF.

This clonotype was detected a few times. The chain combines TRBV20-1 with TRBJ2-1; 7 bases match TRBD2. Trimming removed 1 base from V and 2 bases from J; junction bases left unmatched: 2. Per the germline V gene, CDR1 is DFQATT and CDR2 is SNEGSKA (reference sequence). This CDR3 spans 14 amino acids. CDR3 region: CSARAGGTYNEQFF. CDR3 DNA: TGCAGTGCTAGAGCGGGAGGAACCTACAATGAGCAGTTCTTC.

This clonotype was seen many times. The chain couples TRBV7-2 to TRBJ2-5; 9 bases align to TRBD2. The junction had 9 bases not matched to a gene; V was cut back by 5 bases and J by 5 bases. The length of the CDR3 is 15 residues. CDR1 is SGHTA and CDR2 is FQGNSA in the germline V gene. This chain's CDR3 is CASSLKAGGMETQYF. As DNA, the CDR3 is TGTGCCAGCAGCCTAAAAGCGGGAGGAATGGAGACCCAGTACTTC.

The chain employs TRBV11-2 and TRBJ2-7; 8 positions match TRBD1. Germline CDR1 SGHAT, CDR2 FQNNGV. The CDR3 runs 14 residues. With V trimmed by 5 bases and J by 4 bases, 7 bases remained unmatched. Written as DNA, the CDR3 is TGTGCCAGCAGCCCTCGACAGGGGACGTACGAGCAGTACGTC. This encodes CASSPRQGTYEQYV.

The CDR3 coding sequence is TGTGCTAGTGGTCCTATAGCGGCTAGCACAGATACGCAGTATTTT. Amino acid sequence: CASGPIAASTDTQYF. The chain has TRBV12-5 and TRBJ2-3, with D perhaps matching TRBD2 (6 bases). Looked up from germline, CDR1 is LGHNT and CDR2 is FRNRAP. V was shortened by 5 bases and J by 0 bases, with 12 bases between the two germline ends. There are 15 residues in the CDR3.

This clonotype has more than one count but fewer than ten. The chain combines TRBV12-3 or TRBV12-4 with TRBJ1-5; D remains unclear. This CDR3 spans 12 amino acids. The germline V and J ends were trimmed by 10 bases and 0 bases, with 7 bases remaining between them. The CDR3 sequence: CATKSSNQPQHF. CDR3 in DNA: TGTGCCACCAAAAGTAGCAATCAGCCCCAGCATTTT.

J is TRBJ1-1 and V is TRBV6-6; D uncertain. The germline V gene has CDR1 MNHNY and CDR2 SVGAGI (reference sequence). The length of the CDR3 is 14 residues. Trimming pared 4 bases from V and 1 base from J, leaving 10 bases between. CDR3 protein: CASSSEGGNTEAFF. The CDR3, as DNA: TGTGCCAGCAGTTCCGAGGGAGGGAACACTGAAGCTTTCTTT.